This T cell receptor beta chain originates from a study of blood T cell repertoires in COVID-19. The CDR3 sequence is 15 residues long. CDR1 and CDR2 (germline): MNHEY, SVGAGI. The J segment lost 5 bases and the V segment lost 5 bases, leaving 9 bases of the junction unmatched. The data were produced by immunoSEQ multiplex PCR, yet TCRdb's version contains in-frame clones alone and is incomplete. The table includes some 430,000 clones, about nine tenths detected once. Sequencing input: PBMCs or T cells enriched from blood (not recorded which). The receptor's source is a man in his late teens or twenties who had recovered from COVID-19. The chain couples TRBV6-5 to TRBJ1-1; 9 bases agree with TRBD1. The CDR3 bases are TGTGCCAGCAGTAGTACAGGGGGCTCCAAGACTGAAGCTTTCTTT. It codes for CASSSTGGSKTEAFF.